The text below deals with one T cell receptor (beta chain). What it binds is not known. The data were taken from a study of monozygotic twins with inflammatory bowel disease. Researchers generated cDNA in eight separate reactions per sample. TCRalpha and TCRbeta cDNA underwent two nested PCRs of around 15 and 9 cycles. TCRdb re-called the 5' RACE reads and catalogs CDR3 proteins one per entry, DNA excluded. The repertoire table contains over 100,000 distinct CDR3 sequences. The germline V gene has CDR1 SGDLS and CDR2 YYNGEE. This CDR3 spans 20 amino acids. The study, taken as a whole, reports: Compared with healthy twins, IBD patients shared fewer clonotypes with others, especially with disease activity.

This TCR was sampled from a human donor with ulcerative colitis or Crohn's disease, or a healthy co-twin of an affected twin (not recorded which). Sequenced: blood. The rearrangement joins TRBV9 to TRBJ2-1; absent DNA, TCRdb's TRBD1 call cannot be checked. Here the CDR3 reads CASSRPPGLPSGRSYNEQFF.